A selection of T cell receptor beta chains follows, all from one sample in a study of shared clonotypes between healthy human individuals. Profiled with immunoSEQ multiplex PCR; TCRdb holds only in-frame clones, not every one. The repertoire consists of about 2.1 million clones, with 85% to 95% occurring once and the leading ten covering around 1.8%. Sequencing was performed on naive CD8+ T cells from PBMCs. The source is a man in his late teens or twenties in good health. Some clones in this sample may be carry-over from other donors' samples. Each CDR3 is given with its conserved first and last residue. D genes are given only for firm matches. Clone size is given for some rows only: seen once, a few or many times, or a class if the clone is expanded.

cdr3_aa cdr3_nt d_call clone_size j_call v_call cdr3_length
CASSPGRAGTSGRNTQYF TGCGCCAGCAGCCCCGGGCGGGCAGGGACTAGCGGGAGGAATACGCAGTATTTT TRBD2 NA TRBJ2-3 TRBV4-3 18
CASSATHPGEQFF TGTGCCAGCAGCGCGACCCACCCAGGGGAGCAGTTCTTC NA NA TRBJ2-1 TRBV27 13
CASSEASGRLVFYEQYF TGTGCCAGCAGTGAAGCTAGCGGGAGATTGGTTTTCTACGAGCAGTACTTC TRBD2 NA TRBJ2-7 TRBV6-1 17
CASSLDQRLAGGEQYF TGTGCCAGCAGCTTAGATCAGAGACTAGCGGGAGGCGAGCAGTACTTC TRBD2 NA TRBJ2-7 TRBV11-2 16
CASSIGTGVATNSSYGYTF TGCGCCAGCAGCATTGGGACAGGGGTGGCTACCAACTCCTCTTATGGCTACACCTTC TRBD1 once TRBJ1-2 TRBV5-1 19
CASGDRAHEQYF TGCGCCAGCGGGGACAGGGCTCACGAGCAGTACTTC TRBD1 NA TRBJ2-7 TRBV10-1 12
CASSEGGWTEAFF TGTGCCAGCAGTGAAGGGGGCTGGACTGAAGCTTTCTTT NA few TRBJ1-1 TRBV6-1 13
CASSGTGRNYGYTF TGTGCCAGCAGTGGGACAGGACGCAACTATGGCTACACCTTC TRBD1 NA TRBJ1-2 TRBV2 14
CASSESLGFSSYEQYF TGCGCCAGCAGTGAGTCACTAGGGTTCAGTAGCTACGAGCAGTACTTC NA NA TRBJ2-7 TRBV10-2 16
CASSFRRGGTYEQYF TGTGCCAGCAGTTTTCGGCGGGGTGGGACCTACGAGCAGTACTTC NA NA TRBJ2-7 TRBV28 15
CASSLVPQGANTEAFF TGTGCCAGCAGCTTAGTGCCACAGGGGGCGAACACTGAAGCTTTCTTT TRBD1 NA TRBJ1-1 TRBV7-9 16
CSVEQGSTDTQYF TGCAGCGTTGAGCAGGGGTCGACAGATACGCAGTATTTT NA NA TRBJ2-3 TRBV29-1 13
CASSPFAAGGAGELFF TGTGCCAGCAGCCCCTTTGCCGCGGGAGGAGCCGGGGAGCTGTTTTTT TRBD2 NA TRBJ2-2 TRBV7-3 16
CASSPPGGLVGETQYF TGCGCCAGCAGCCCACCAGGGGGGCTTGTAGGAGAGACCCAGTACTTC NA NA TRBJ2-5 TRBV5-1 16
CAISDSERSSTDTQYF TGTGCCATCAGCGACTCGGAACGATCTAGCACAGATACGCAGTATTTT NA NA TRBJ2-3 TRBV10-3 16
CASSLVRPMGGYTF TGTGCCAGCAGCTTAGTACGGCCGATGGGTGGCTACACCTTC NA NA TRBJ1-2 TRBV7-9 14
CASSVGVGTSGRGLYEQYF TGTGCCAGCAGCGTAGGGGTGGGGACTAGCGGGAGAGGCCTCTACGAGCAGTACTTC TRBD2 NA TRBJ2-7 TRBV9 19
CASSPQRSYGYTF TGTGCCAGCAGCCCTCAACGATCCTATGGCTACACCTTC NA NA TRBJ1-2 TRBV6-5 13